This T cell receptor beta chain was captured by sequencing in a study of cytomegalovirus exposure and HLA in healthy donors. The overall study: The Caucasian-associated ancestry cluster held over 65% of 398 genotyped donors. Whole-study findings and limits: Per a later analysis, 15,000 to 20,000 TCR beta sequences showed association with HLA alleles at 0.05 false discovery rate. Researchers counted 164 TCR beta chains as cytomegalovirus-associated.

This CDR3 contains 12 residues. Germline assignment: CDR1 GTSNPN and CDR2 SVGIG (reference sequence). The V end lost 5 bases, the J end lost 12 bases, and 19 bases lay between the germline ends. Use of 60 Vbeta and 13 Jbeta primers characterized the PCR. Produced via immunoSEQ multiplex PCR; TCRdb's table is partial and in-frame only. The repertoire holds 120,000 to 150,000 clones, with about 80% as singletons. Comment on this clone: Its antigen is undetermined.

The chain couples TRBV30 to TRBJ1-1, with D hard to call. The sample comprised PBMCs. The sequence derives from a male donor in good health and CMV-seronegative. This CDR3 reads CAWSSDGWRSFF. In DNA form, the CDR3 reads TGTGCCTGGTCCTCTGACGGGTGGAGGTCTTTCTTT.